This entry lists 21 T cell receptor beta chains sequenced from one sample in a study of control samples from healthy donors and cancer patients. Produced via immunoSEQ multiplex PCR; TCRdb's table is partial and in-frame only. The table shows 100,000 to 120,000 clones, with roughly 79% occurring only once. What was sequenced was blood. Receptor source: a man aged 18 to 29 in good health.

The chain has TRBV5-1 and TRBJ1-1; a weak D match, TRBD1 (6 bases). The CDR3 is made up of 13 amino acids. The germline V gene has CDR1 SGHRS and CDR2 YFSETQ. Trimming removed 7 bases at V and 1 base at J, with 11 bases between. CDR3 sequence: CASGVDRNTEAFF. DNA of the CDR3: TGCGCCAGCGGCGTGGACAGGAACACTGAAGCTTTCTTT.

The V and J genes are TRBV6-5 and TRBJ1-5; D call uncertain. This CDR3 is built from 15 residues. Trimming shortened V by 2 bases and J by 1 base, and 9 bases separated the two germline ends. CDR1 is MNHEY and CDR2 is SVGAGI in the germline V gene. CDR3 DNA sequence: TGTGCCAGCAGTTACGGGTCCGGGAGCAATCAGCCCCAGCATTTT. Amino acids: CASSYGSGSNQPQHF.

V usage is TRBV19 and J usage is TRBJ2-3; 7 nucleotides line up with TRBD1. The CDR3 extends over 15 amino acids. Germline CDR1 is LNHDA and CDR2 is SQIVND (reference sequence). V gave up 5 bases and J gave up 0 bases; unmatched junction bases: 5. CDR3 amino acids: CASSLRDRSTDTQYF. CDR3 coding DNA: TGTGCCAGTAGTCTCCGGGACAGAAGCACAGATACGCAGTATTTT.

This chain connects TRBV12-3 or TRBV12-4 to TRBJ2-3; no definite D call. Trimming took off 5 bases at V and 4 bases at J, with 10 bases between the two ends. This CDR3 spans 13 amino acids. DNA of the CDR3: TGTGCCAGCAGTCCCCATAGGGCAGATACGCAGTATTTT. Translation: CASSPHRADTQYF.

There are a few counts of this clone. The rearrangement links TRBV24-1 to TRBJ1-3, with 7 nucleotides matching TRBD1. Per germline, CDR1 KGHDR and CDR2 SFDVKD. Trimming took 7 bases from V and 4 from J; bases not matched to a gene: 6. The CDR3 has 14 amino acids. CDR3 in DNA: TGTGCCACCAGCTACCGGGACAGAGGAAACACCATATATTTT. As protein: CATSYRDRGNTIYF.

The V and J genes are TRBV24-1 and TRBJ2-5; TRBD2 is a possible D gene (6 bases). With 4 bases removed from V and 4 bases from J, the gap between germline ends came to 9 bases. The germline CDR1 and CDR2 sequences are KGHDR and SFDVKD. The CDR3 consists of 13 residues. The CDR3: CATSDLGGETQYF. DNA of the CDR3: TGTGCCACCAGTGACCTGGGGGGAGAGACCCAGTACTTC.

The chain links TRBV6-5 to TRBJ2-2, with 7 positions matching TRBD2. Germline CDR1 MNHEY, CDR2 SVGAGI. V gave up 6 bases and J gave up 4 bases; unmatched junction bases: 2. The CDR3 covers 13 residues. The CDR3 DNA reads as TGTGCCAGCAGGGGGACTATCACCGGGGAGCTGTTTTTT. This sequence encodes CASRGTITGELFF.

The V and J genes are TRBV4-3 and TRBJ2-3, with TRBD1 matching 7 bases. CDR1 is LGHNA, CDR2 YSLEER, per germline. V was clipped by 1 base and J by 3 bases; unmatched bases: 7. The length of the CDR3 is 16 residues. CDR3 coding DNA: TGCGCCAGCAGCCAAGGGCCAGGGGGACAGACAGATACGCAGTATTTT. It yields the protein CASSQGPGGQTDTQYF.

V gene TRBV7-9 combines with J gene TRBJ2-1; D remains unclear. Germline V lookup: CDR1 SEHNR, CDR2 FQNEAQ (reference sequence). Trimming shortened V by 4 bases and J by 2 bases, and 15 bases separated the two germline ends. CDR3 size: 16 residues. The CDR3 region is CASSSREIIPYNEQFF. CDR3 nucleotides: TGTGCCAGCAGCTCAAGAGAGATTATTCCCTACAATGAGCAGTTCTTC. The whole variable domain, remainder taken from reference TRBV7-9 and TRBJ2-1, is DTGVSQNPRHKITKRGQNVTFRCDPISEHNRLYWYRQTLGQGPEFLTYFQNEAQLEKSRLLSDRFSAERPKGSFSTLEIQRTEQGDSAMYLCASSSREIIPYNEQFFGPGTRLTVL.

This chain links TRBV24-1 with TRBJ2-5; 12 positions agree with TRBD2. The ends lost 5 bases at V and 7 bases at J; junction bases unmatched: 4. The CDR3 covers 14 residues. Germline V lookup: CDR1 KGHDR, CDR2 SFDVKD. As DNA, the CDR3 is TGTGCCACCAGTGCTAGCGGGGGGGTTTTGACCCAGTACTTC. It translates to CATSASGGVLTQYF.

The table lists this clone with a few counts. The rearrangement uses TRBV7-2 and TRBJ2-2, with D unresolved. Deletions cut 2 bases from V and 11 bases from J, with 9 bases between. CDR3 length: 12 residues. CDR1 and CDR2 (germline): SGHTA, FQGNSA. CDR3 region: CASSLFGRELFF. In DNA, the CDR3 is TGTGCCAGCAGCTTATTCGGCAGAGAGCTGTTTTTT.

This chain links TRBV5-4 with TRBJ2-2, with unresolved D. Trimming took off 2 bases at V and 5 bases at J, with 4 bases between the two ends. The CDR3 runs to 12 residues. Germline V CDR1 and CDR2: SGHNT, YYREEE (reference sequence). CDR3 DNA sequence: TGTGCCAGCAGCTTTACAACCGGGGAGCTGTTTTTT. Its protein product is CASSFTTGELFF.

The chain combines TRBV21-1 with TRBJ2-7; the table calls TRBD2, which could not be checked here. TRBV21-1 is noted as a pseudogene. This CDR3 region has 17 residues. The CDR3 protein is CASSKEGISGGPGEQYF. CDR3 DNA: TGTGCCAGCAGCAAAGAGGGGATTAGCGGGGGGCCGGGCGAGCAGTACTTC.

The genes are TRBV24-1 and TRBJ2-1; no reliable D call. The V end lost 5 bases, the J end lost 4 bases, and 5 bases lay between the germline ends. Germline CDR1 reads KGHDR; CDR2 reads SFDVKD. There are 12 residues in the CDR3. This CDR3 is CATSAMYNEQFF. The CDR3 nucleotides read TGTGCCACCAGTGCAATGTACAATGAGCAGTTCTTC.

This clone has only one observation. Here the CDR3 reads CASQIDNRPNQPQHF. CDR3 DNA: TGTGCCAGCCAGATTGATAATCGACCCAATCAGCCCCAGCATTTT. This chain connects TRBV6-5 to TRBJ1-5; D is uncertain. V was clipped by 8 bases and J by 3 bases, with 17 bases between them. Germline assignment: CDR1 MNHEY and CDR2 SVGAGI. The CDR3 runs 15 residues.

This chain uses TRBV25-1 with TRBJ1-2, with TRBD1 as a possible D gene (5 bases). Trimming pared 8 bases from V and 6 bases from J, leaving 13 bases between. The V gene's germline CDR1 is MGHDK and CDR2 SYGVNS. This CDR3 is built from 12 residues. The CDR3 loop is CASSDSLHGYTF. As DNA, the CDR3 is TGTGCCAGCTCTGACAGCCTTCATGGCTACACCTTC.

The chain links TRBV2 to TRBJ1-5; possibly TRBD1 for D (6 bases). The CDR3 contains 17 residues. Germline CDR1 is SNHLY and CDR2 is FYNNEI. Trimming left V 6 bases short and J 2 bases short, with 20 bases between. For the CDR3, the DNA is TGTGCCAGCAGCGGGACAAGAAAAGGGGCTGGCAATCAGCCCCAGCATTTT. Translation: CASSGTRKGAGNQPQHF.

J is TRBJ2-7 and V is TRBV28; D ambiguous. Germline loops: CDR1 MDHEN, CDR2 SYDVKM. The length of the CDR3 is 14 residues. The ends were cut back, 5 bases at V and 2 bases at J, with 13 bases in the middle. The CDR3 spells CASSPIADTYEQYF. The CDR3 nucleotides are TGTGCCAGCAGTCCTATCGCAGATACCTACGAGCAGTACTTC.

The J gene is TRBJ2-1, the V gene TRBV7-2, with TRBD2 matching 15 bases. Germline V lookup: CDR1 SGHTA, CDR2 FQGNSA. V trimming: 5 bases; J trimming: 2 bases; junction bases outside the gene matches: 10. The CDR3 is 19 amino acids. In DNA form, the CDR3 reads TGTGCCAGCAGCCTACCGGGACTAGCGGGGGGCCTTACCTACAATGAGCAGTTCTTC. The encoded protein is CASSLPGLAGGLTYNEQFF.

The chain couples TRBV6-1 to TRBJ1-1; D unclear. Germline lookup yields CDR1 MNHNS and CDR2 SASEGT. V lost 4 bases and J 0 bases, leaving 21 bases between the germline ends. The CDR3 runs to 18 residues. CDR3 amino acids: CASSASSLPTKVNTEAFF. For the CDR3, the DNA is TGTGCCAGCAGTGCCTCCTCCCTTCCCACAAAAGTGAACACTGAAGCTTTCTTT.

The CDR3 nucleotides are TGCGCCAGCAGCCAGGGGCGACTAGCGGGGGAAACAGATACGCAGTATTTT. This codes for CASSQGRLAGETDTQYF. This rearrangement joins TRBV4-1 to TRBJ2-3; TRBD2 matches 12 bases. J was trimmed by 3 bases and V by 3 bases; bases with no gene match: 7. The germline gives CDR1 MGHRA, CDR2 YSYEKL. This CDR3 comprises 17 residues.